A single sample gave rise to the 20 T cell receptor beta chains below, sequenced in a study of identical twins. From the 5' RACE reads, TCRdb called clonotypes with MiXCR, one entry per CDR3 protein. The repertoire holds some 760,000 distinct CDR3 sequences, 15% to 20% seen once, with around 12% in the top ten. The data also belong to a second study, concerning T cells expressing NK-cell markers.

The sequencing input was PBMCs. These receptors were collected from a woman aged 18-29 years in good health.

This clonotype has only a few counts. CDR3 coding DNA: TGTGCCAGCAGTCGGGCCTTCAGCTCCTACAATGAGCAGTTCTTC. It yields the protein CASSRAFSSYNEQFF. The V gene is TRBV27, the J gene TRBJ2-1; D gene unclear. The CDR3 loop spans 15 amino acids. V shed 5 bases and J shed 0 bases, with 11 bases lying between them. Per the germline V gene, CDR1 is MNHEY and CDR2 is SMNVEV (reference sequence).

This clonotype was seen ten or more times. This sequence joins TRBV5-1 and TRBJ2-7; maybe TRBD2 (6 bases). This CDR3 comprises 15 residues. Trimming shortened V by 2 bases and J by 3 bases, and 15 bases separated the two germline ends. Germline V gene lookup returns CDR1 SGHRS and CDR2 YFSETQ. CDR3 in amino acids: CASSFKGTQNYEQYF. CDR3 DNA: TGCGCCAGCAGCTTTAAGGGGACTCAGAACTACGAGCAGTACTTC.

This clonotype was detected a few times. The chain carries TRBV20-1 and TRBJ2-3; 7 bases fit TRBD2. The V gene end was trimmed by 0 bases and the J gene end by 2 bases; junction bases not matched to a gene: 5. CDR1 is DFQATT and CDR2 is SNEGSKA in the germline V gene (reference sequence). The CDR3 loop spans 15 amino acids. The CDR3 coding sequence is TGCAGTGCTAGAGAGGAAGCGGGGTACACAGATACGCAGTATTTT. Protein: CSAREEAGYTDTQYF.

This clonotype has more than one count but fewer than ten. The CDR3 spells CASSFLTGGGNTIYF. The DNA for the CDR3 is TGTGCCAGCAGCTTCCTCACCGGGGGTGGAAACACCATATATTTT. This chain links TRBV12-3 or TRBV12-4 with TRBJ1-3, with D possibly TRBD1 on 5 matching bases. This CDR3 is built from 15 residues. The V end lost 6 bases, the J end lost 3 bases, and 15 bases lay between the germline ends.

The J gene is TRBJ2-1, the V gene TRBV19, with no clear D. The CDR3 extends over 12 amino acids. Trimming took off 3 bases at V and 3 bases at J, with 3 bases between the two ends. The germline gives CDR1 LNHDA, CDR2 SQIVND (reference sequence). The CDR3: CASSMNYNEQFF. The CDR3 DNA follows: TGTGCCAGTAGTATGAACTACAATGAGCAGTTCTTC.

This clonotype was observed a handful of times. The V gene is TRBV20-1, the J gene TRBJ2-5, with D unresolved. CDR3 length: 12 residues. Germline CDR1 is DFQATT and CDR2 is SNEGSKA (reference sequence). Trimming pared 7 bases from V and 3 bases from J, leaving 12 bases between. The CDR3 nucleotides read TGCAGTGGGGCTGGGCAGGAAGAGACCCAGTACTTC. This encodes CSGAGQEETQYF.

The chain couples TRBV12-3 or TRBV12-4 to TRBJ2-1, with unresolved D. V lost 5 bases, J lost 7 bases, and 9 bases lay in between. This CDR3 spans 12 amino acids. This CDR3 reads CASSPQRNEQFF. The CDR3 bases are TGTGCCAGCAGTCCTCAACGGAATGAGCAGTTCTTC.

This chain uses TRBV12-3 or TRBV12-4 with TRBJ2-2; D is uncertain. There are 15 residues in the CDR3. The ends were cut back, 2 bases at V and 8 bases at J, with 15 bases in the middle. The CDR3 DNA reads TGTGCCAGCAGTTTATCCCCCGTCGTTGTAGGGGAGCTGTTTTTT. This gives the protein CASSLSPVVVGELFF.

This clonotype was detected ten times or more. V and J are TRBV20-1 and TRBJ1-6; D is perhaps TRBD1 (5 bases). Germline V gene data show CDR1 as DFQATT and CDR2 as SNEGSKA (reference sequence). V was pared by 0 bases and J by 8 bases, with 14 bases between. The CDR3 has 15 residues. CDR3 residues: CSARDPGDWDSPLHF. The CDR3 nucleotides read TGCAGTGCTAGAGATCCGGGGGATTGGGATTCACCCCTCCACTTT.

In nucleotides, the CDR3 is TGTGCCAGCAGCCAAAGGGGAGGGACGTCCACAGATACGCAGTATTTT. It specifies CASSQRGGTSTDTQYF. The V and J genes are TRBV7-8 and TRBJ2-3; 7 bases match TRBD2. The ends lost 5 bases at V and 2 bases at J; junction bases unmatched: 10. This CDR3 comprises 16 residues. Per germline, CDR1 SGHVS and CDR2 FQNEAQ.

This clonotype was counted between two and nine times. This sequence joins TRBV5-1 and TRBJ1-4; D is ambiguous. V lost 4 bases to trimming and J lost 5 bases, with 9 bases between them. Per the germline V gene, CDR1 is SGHRS and CDR2 is YFSETQ. The length of the CDR3 is 13 residues. CDR3 loop: CASSPTENEKLFF. DNA for the CDR3: TGCGCCAGCAGCCCCACAGAGAATGAAAAACTGTTTTTT.

This clonotype was seen at least ten times. The chain employs TRBV5-1 and TRBJ1-4; unclear D gene. There are 14 residues in the CDR3. From germline, CDR1 is SGHRS and CDR2 YFSETQ. V was cut by 7 bases and J by 0 bases, with 10 bases left in between. The DNA of the CDR3 is TGCGCCAGCTCAGAGGGTGCAACTAATGAAAAACTGTTTTTT. Amino acids: CASSEGATNEKLFF.

The gene calls are TRBV2 and TRBJ2-7, with TRBD1 matching 7 bases. V shed 2 bases, J shed 3 bases, and the junction held 7 bases outside the gene matches. From germline, CDR1 is SNHLY and CDR2 FYNNEI. The CDR3 is 15 amino acids. The CDR3 spells CASSESRQGDYEQYF. CDR3 in DNA: TGTGCCAGCAGTGAATCGAGGCAGGGGGACTACGAGCAGTACTTC.

This chain joins TRBV25-1 and TRBJ2-5; no clear D. Germline V gives CDR1 MGHDK, CDR2 SYGVNS. The V end lost 0 bases, the J end lost 0 bases, and 11 bases lay between the germline ends. This CDR3 region has 16 residues. The CDR3, as DNA: TGTGCCAGCAGTGAATATCCCGGACGGTACCAAGAGACCCAGTACTTC. It encodes CASSEYPGRYQETQYF.

This clonotype turned up a few times. The rearrangement uses TRBV11-2 and TRBJ2-5; D is perhaps TRBD2 (6 bases). V was shortened by 1 base and J by 5 bases, with 14 bases between the two germline ends. This CDR3 has 15 residues. From germline, CDR1 is SGHAT and CDR2 FQNNGV. The CDR3 spells CASSLGWRGGETQYF. CDR3 nucleotides: TGTGCCAGCAGCTTAGGGTGGCGGGGAGGTGAGACCCAGTACTTC.

The chain employs TRBV2 and TRBJ2-6; D remains unclear. Deletions cut 5 bases from V and 4 bases from J, with 12 bases between. From germline, CDR1 is SNHLY and CDR2 FYNNEI. The CDR3 has 15 residues. The CDR3 bases are TGTGCCAGCAGTATGCGCGGATCCGGGGCCAACGTCCTGACTTTC. This codes for CASSMRGSGANVLTF.

This clonotype occurred many times. The V and J genes are TRBV12-3 or TRBV12-4 and TRBJ2-1, with unresolved D. The CDR3 totals 11 residues. V lost 6 bases to trimming and J lost 8 bases, with 8 bases between them. DNA for the CDR3: TGTGCCAGCAGCTTATCTGATGAGCAGTTCTTC. Its protein is CASSLSDEQFF.

This rearrangement joins TRBV13 to TRBJ2-3; D is ambiguous. The germline V gene encodes CDR1 PRHDT and CDR2 FYEKMQ (reference sequence). This CDR3 contains 12 residues. V was pared by 9 bases and J by 5 bases, with 12 bases between. Written as DNA, the CDR3 is TGTGCCAGTCTGACACTGGGAGATACGCAGTATTTT. Protein: CASLTLGDTQYF.

The rearrangement uses TRBV29-1 and TRBJ2-5; D unresolved. Germline loops: CDR1 SQVTM, CDR2 ANQGSEA. The CDR3 has 12 residues. The CDR3 sequence is CNVAQRLETQYF. The CDR3 DNA sequence: TGCAACGTGGCACAACGGTTGGAGACCCAGTACTTC.

This chain links TRBV4-2 with TRBJ2-1; 10 bases are a match to TRBD2. This CDR3 is 17 amino acids long. Germline CDR1 LGHNA, CDR2 YNFKEQ. V dropped 0 bases and J dropped 1; count of bases not matched to a gene: 3. The CDR3 reads CASSQEQAGGSYNEQFF. Here the CDR3 DNA reads TGTGCCAGCAGCCAAGAACAAGCGGGGGGGTCCTACAATGAGCAGTTCTTC.